What follows are 23 T cell receptor beta chains derived from one specimen sequenced in a study of CD8+ T cells in alopecia areata. RNA, once extracted, was reverse transcribed into cDNA for use as the sequencing template. Clones were read by immunoSEQ multiplex PCR, and TCRdb kept only the in-frame ones, dropping some. The sample holds 110,000 to 150,000 clones, about three fifths seen once. Sequencing was carried out using CD8+ T cells sorted from blood. The receptors here all came from a human donor in good health.

Of note for this clone: Other DNA sequences within the sample encode an identical CDR3. The chain employs TRBV29-1 and TRBJ1-2; no firm D call. The CDR3 spans 11 residues. In germline, CDR1 is SQVTM, CDR2 ANQGSEA. V lost 3 bases, J lost 6 bases, and 8 bases lay in between. Here the CDR3 DNA reads TGCAGCGTTGAGGCACGCCATGGCTACACCTTC. Translated: CSVEARHGYTF.

The chain couples TRBV5-6 to TRBJ2-5, with TRBD2 as a possible D gene (6 bases). Trimming stripped 4 bases from V and 6 bases from J, with 13 bases between. The CDR3 length is 13 residues. Germline V CDR1 and CDR2: SGHDT, YYEEEE. This chain's CDR3 is CASSEGGLQTQYF. CDR3 nucleotides: TGTGCCAGCAGCGAGGGAGGCTTACAGACCCAGTACTTC.

This chain links TRBV7-9 with TRBJ2-1; 9 bases match TRBD2. With 5 bases clipped from V and 8 bases from J, the junction kept 16 bases outside the gene matches. Germline CDR1 and CDR2: SEHNR and FQNEAQ (reference sequence). This CDR3 is 17 amino acids long. The CDR3 DNA reads as TGTGCCAGCAGCACACCGACTAGCGGACAACTAGGGTATGAGCAGTTCTTC. Translated, it gives CASSTPTSGQLGYEQFF. Complete variable domain (other parts from reference TRBV7-9 and TRBJ2-1): DTGVSQNPRHKITKRGQNVTFRCDPISEHNRLYWYRQTLGQGPEFLTYFQNEAQLEKSRLLSDRFSAERPKGSFSTLEIQRTEQGDSAMYLCASSTPTSGQLGYEQFFGPGTRLTVL.

The rearrangement uses TRBV4-1 and TRBJ2-7; D call uncertain. CDR3 length: 16 amino acids. Per the germline V gene, CDR1 is MGHRA and CDR2 is YSYEKL. Between the trimmed V and J ends, which lost 0 bases and 8 bases, there was a span of 20 bases. The CDR3 region is CASSQESPVSLTQQYF. The CDR3 DNA follows: TGCGCCAGCAGCCAAGAGTCTCCAGTTAGCCTTACGCAGCAGTACTTC.

The chain links TRBV10-3 to TRBJ2-2, with D perhaps assigned TRBD1 or TRBD2 (5 bases each). Deletions cut 1 base from V and 4 bases from J, with 16 bases between. Germline V lookup: CDR1 ENHRY, CDR2 SYGVKD. CDR3 length: 17 residues. CDR3 sequence reads: CAISEFGPSQGTGELFF. CDR3 sequence (DNA): TGTGCCATCAGTGAGTTTGGACCTAGCCAGGGCACCGGGGAGCTGTTTTTT.

The gene calls are TRBV6-5 and TRBJ1-1; D may be TRBD1 (5 bases). Germline lookup yields CDR1 MNHEY and CDR2 SVGAGI. Trimming took 5 bases from V and 5 from J, leaving 12 bases between them. The CDR3 length is 13 residues. This CDR3 is CASSPGPGTEAFF. In DNA, the CDR3 is TGTGCCAGCAGTCCGGGGCCGGGGACTGAAGCTTTCTTT.

V and J are TRBV2 and TRBJ2-1; D ambiguous. CDR3 length equals 15 residues. Trimming took 2 bases from V and 5 from J, leaving 13 bases between them. The germline V gene has CDR1 SNHLY and CDR2 FYNNEI. The CDR3: CASSESPIWDNEQFF. The CDR3 coding sequence is TGTGCCAGCAGTGAATCCCCTATCTGGGACAATGAGCAGTTCTTC.

This clone came up once. The chain joins TRBV2 to TRBJ2-6; D gene ambiguous. The CDR3 covers 14 residues. Trimming shortened V by 6 bases and J by 1 base, and 7 bases separated the two germline ends. CDR1 is SNHLY and CDR2 is FYNNEI in the germline V gene. The CDR3 is CASSLRSGANVLTF. In DNA, the CDR3 is TGTGCCAGCAGCTTAAGATCTGGGGCCAACGTCCTGACTTTC.

The chain is built from TRBV5-6 and TRBJ2-2, with D perhaps TRBD1 or TRBD2 (5 bases each). Germline CDR1 reads SGHDT; CDR2 reads YYEEEE. The CDR3 is 15 residues long. V was cut by 6 bases and J by 0 bases, with 12 bases left in between. CDR3 coding DNA: TGTGCCAGCATAAAGGGACGATCGAACACCGGGGAGCTGTTTTTT. Amino acids: CASIKGRSNTGELFF.

This sequence joins TRBV19 and TRBJ1-5; D is undetermined. CDR1 and CDR2 (germline): LNHDA, SQIVND (reference sequence). With 3 bases removed from V and 8 bases from J, the gap between germline ends came to 11 bases. This CDR3 contains 13 residues. CDR3 in amino acids: CASSMAELEPQHF. The CDR3 nucleotides read TGTGCCAGTAGTATGGCGGAGTTGGAGCCCCAGCATTTT.

The rearrangement joins TRBV9 to TRBJ1-2; D gene uncertain. Trimming took off 0 bases at V and 7 bases at J, with 7 bases between the two ends. The germline gives CDR1 SGDLS, CDR2 YYNGEE. The CDR3 extends over 12 amino acids. CDR3 coding DNA: TGTGCCAGCAGCGTAGCCACGACTGGCTACACCTTC. Amino acids: CASSVATTGYTF.

This clone was seen more than once but under ten times. The chain carries TRBV27 and TRBJ2-1; 9 bases agree with TRBD2. The germline CDR1 and CDR2 sequences are MNHEY and SMNVEV (reference sequence). The V gene end was trimmed by 5 bases and the J gene end by 0 bases; junction bases not matched to a gene: 8. This CDR3 is 17 amino acids long. The CDR3 loop reads CASSPRTSDYSYNEQFF. The CDR3 bases are TGTGCCAGCAGTCCTCGGACTAGCGATTACTCCTACAATGAGCAGTTCTTC.

The V gene is TRBV10-3, the J gene TRBJ1-2; a possible D gene is TRBD1 (6 bases). V lost 5 bases, J lost 6 bases, and 13 bases lay in between. This CDR3 is 13 amino acids long. CDR1 and CDR2 from the germline V gene are ENHRY and SYGVKD. CDR3 nucleotide sequence: TGTGCCATCAGTAACAGGGTCTCAGATGGCTACACCTTC. Translation: CAISNRVSDGYTF.

The genes are TRBV5-1 and TRBJ2-7; weak D call: TRBD1 (5 bases). There are 13 residues in the CDR3. Germline loops: CDR1 SGHRS, CDR2 YFSETQ. Trimming cost V 4 bases and J 6 bases, with 14 bases left between them. CDR3 in amino acids: CASSGAAASEQYF. CDR3 DNA: TGCGCCAGCAGCGGGGCGGCAGCTTCCGAGCAGTACTTC.

CDR3 nucleotides: TGCAGCGTTGAACAGGCCCTAAACAATGAGCAGTTCTTC. It specifies CSVEQALNNEQFF. V is TRBV29-1 and J is TRBJ2-1, with no clear D. V was pared by 2 bases and J by 5 bases, with 10 bases between. The CDR3 is made up of 13 amino acids. Germline CDR1 reads SQVTM; CDR2 reads ANQGSEA.

The J gene is TRBJ2-7, the V gene TRBV29-1; D not resolved. The V end lost 4 bases, the J end lost 0 bases, and 7 bases lay between the germline ends. This CDR3 has 12 amino acids. Per germline, CDR1 SQVTM and CDR2 ANQGSEA. The CDR3, as DNA: TGCAGCGTTGGTTTAAACTCCTACGAGCAGTACTTC. It translates to CSVGLNSYEQYF.

V is TRBV6-5 and J is TRBJ2-6, with a possible D match to TRBD1 (5 bases). The CDR3 is made up of 13 amino acids. Germline assignment: CDR1 MNHEY and CDR2 SVGAGI. V was trimmed by 10 bases and J by 4 bases, leaving 11 bases between them. The CDR3 loop is CATWGSGANVLTF. CDR3 DNA: TGTGCCACCTGGGGCAGCGGGGCCAACGTCCTGACTTTC.

This sequence joins TRBV28 and TRBJ2-5; perhaps TRBD1 as D (6 bases). Trimming left V 3 bases short and J 4 bases short, with 18 bases between. The germline CDR1 and CDR2 sequences are MDHEN and SYDVKM. The CDR3 sequence is 16 residues long. The CDR3 nucleotides read TGTGCCAGCAGTTTGTTCGGGATTCTAGGGGGAGAGACCCAGTACTTC. Protein product: CASSLFGILGGETQYF. Complete variable domain (other parts from reference TRBV28 and TRBJ2-5): DVKVTQSSRYLVKRTGEKVFLECVQDMDHENMFWYRQDPGLGLRLIYFSYDVKMKEKGDIPEGYSVSREKKERFSLILESASTNQTSMYLCASSLFGILGGETQYFGPGTRLLVL.

This clone has just a few counts. The CDR3 loop reads CASRPGRANTGELFF. The CDR3 nucleotides read TGTGCCAGCAGGCCGGGCAGGGCGAACACCGGGGAGCTGTTTTTT. The chain recombines TRBV2 with TRBJ2-2; D possibly corresponds to TRBD1 (5 bases). The CDR3 has 15 amino acids. V lost 6 bases to trimming and J lost 0 bases, with 11 bases between them. The germline gives CDR1 SNHLY, CDR2 FYNNEI.

The J gene is TRBJ1-4, the V gene TRBV5-1, with 7 bases matching TRBD1. The V segment lost 4 bases and the J segment 7 bases; nucleotides outside the gene matches: 13. CDR1 is SGHRS, CDR2 YFSETQ, per germline. This CDR3 has 16 residues. The CDR3 loop is CASSSSRQGLVEKLFF. CDR3 DNA: TGCGCCAGCAGCAGTTCTCGACAGGGACTTGTTGAAAAACTGTTTTTT.

This chain joins TRBV30 and TRBJ2-1; D gene ambiguous. Germline V gene data show CDR1 as GTSNPN and CDR2 as SVGIG (reference sequence). The CDR3 runs 12 residues. The V gene lost 1 base and the J gene lost 8 bases, with 9 bases spanning the gap. Written as DNA, the CDR3 is TGTGCCTGGAGTGCTTGGAAGGATGAGCAGTTCTTC. Protein product: CAWSAWKDEQFF.

The chain joins TRBV7-8 to TRBJ1-1; D unclear. The CDR3 contains 14 residues. V lost 2 bases, J lost 3 bases, and 10 bases lay in between. From germline, CDR1 is SGHVS and CDR2 FQNEAQ. CDR3 nucleotides: TGTGCCAGCAGCTTAACCGCGGGAGACACTGAAGCTTTCTTT. Translation: CASSLTAGDTEAFF. Looking up the rest from reference TRBV7-8 and TRBJ1-1 gives the full variable domain: GAGVSQSPRYKVAKRGQDVALRCDPISGHVSLFWYQQALGQGPEFLTYFQNEAQLDKSGLPSDRFFAERPEGSVSTLKIQRTQQEDSAVYLCASSLTAGDTEAFFGQGTRLTVV.

DNA for the CDR3: TGCAGCGGGGGACTAGCGGGCTACACCGGGGAGCTGTTTTTT. Translating gives CSGGLAGYTGELFF. The chain joins TRBV29-1 to TRBJ2-2, with 12 bases lining up with TRBD2. Losses at the gene ends were 7 bases for V and 3 bases for J; bases not matched to a gene: 3. The CDR3 has 14 residues. The germline CDR1 and CDR2 sequences are SQVTM and ANQGSEA.